This T cell receptor (beta chain) was sequenced during a study of siplizumab effects on memory and regulatory T cells. A remark on this clone: As yet, its antigen is unknown.

Unmatched junction bases numbered 9, after V lost 5 bases and J lost 0 bases. Germline CDR1 reads MDHEN; CDR2 reads SYDVKM. This CDR3 has 16 residues. Profiled with immunoSEQ multiplex PCR; TCRdb holds only in-frame clones, not every one. The table records approximately 46,000 clones, over 85% of them present only once. Study findings and constraints: On average, about 69% of mappable alloreactive CD4+ clones were Treg-derived under siplizumab, against about 30% in controls. Naive T cells, seemingly more diverse than memory cells, seemed major alloresponse contributors.

What was sequenced was CD8+ T cells sorted from blood. This chain uses TRBV28 with TRBJ1-1; 7 bases are a match to TRBD1. This sequence was found in a human donor in good health. The CDR3 sequence: CASSDTGVGMNTEAFF. CDR3 nucleotide sequence: TGTGCCAGCAGTGACACAGGGGTGGGAATGAACACTGAAGCTTTCTTT.